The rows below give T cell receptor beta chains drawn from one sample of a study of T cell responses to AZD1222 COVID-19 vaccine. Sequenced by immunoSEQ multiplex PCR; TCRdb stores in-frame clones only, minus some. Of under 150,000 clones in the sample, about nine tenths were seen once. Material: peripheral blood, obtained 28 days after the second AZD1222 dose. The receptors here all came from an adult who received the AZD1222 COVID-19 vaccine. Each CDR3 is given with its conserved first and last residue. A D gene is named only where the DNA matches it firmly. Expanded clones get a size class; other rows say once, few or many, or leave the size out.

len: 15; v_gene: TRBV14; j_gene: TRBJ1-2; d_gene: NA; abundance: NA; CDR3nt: TGTGCCAGCAGCCAAGTAAACAGGCAGAACTATGGCTACACCTTC; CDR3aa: CASSQVNRQNYGYTF
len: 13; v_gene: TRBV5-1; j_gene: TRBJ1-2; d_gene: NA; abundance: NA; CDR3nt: TGCGCCAGCAGCAAGGACAGCCCCTATGGCTACACCTTC; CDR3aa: CASSKDSPYGYTF
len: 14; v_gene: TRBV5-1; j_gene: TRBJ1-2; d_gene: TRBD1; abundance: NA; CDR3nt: TGCGCCAGCAGCTGGGGACAGGGAATGGATGGCTACACCTTC; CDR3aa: CASSWGQGMDGYTF
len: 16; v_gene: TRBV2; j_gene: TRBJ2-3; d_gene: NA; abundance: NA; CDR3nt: TGTGCCAGCAGTGAAAATGGGGGGGCCAGCATGAATACGCAGTATTTT; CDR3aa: CASSENGGASMNTQYF
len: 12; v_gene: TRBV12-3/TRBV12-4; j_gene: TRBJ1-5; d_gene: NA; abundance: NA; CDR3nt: TGTGCCAGCAGTTTTTTCAATCAGCCCCAGCATTTT; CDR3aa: CASSFFNQPQHF
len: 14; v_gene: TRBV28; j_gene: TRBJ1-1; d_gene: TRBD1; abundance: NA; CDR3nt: TGTGCCAGCAGTTCGACAGGGGGGTGGTCTGAAGCTTTCTTT; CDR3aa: CASSSTGGWSEAFF
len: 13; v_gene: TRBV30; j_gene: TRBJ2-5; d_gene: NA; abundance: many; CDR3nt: TGTGCCTGGAGTGTGTTAATTCAAGAGACCCAGTACTTC; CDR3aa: CAWSVLIQETQYF
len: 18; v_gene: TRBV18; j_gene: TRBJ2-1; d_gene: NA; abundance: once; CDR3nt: TGTGCCAGCTCACCACGACAGGCCTTTCCTCCAGTCTTCGATGAGCAGTTCTTC; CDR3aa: CASSPRQAFPPVFDEQFF
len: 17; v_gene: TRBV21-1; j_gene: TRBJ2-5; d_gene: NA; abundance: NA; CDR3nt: TGTGCCAGCAGCAAAGAGGTAGTAGCAGCGCGACAAGAGACCCAGTACTTC; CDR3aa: CASSKEVVAARQETQYF
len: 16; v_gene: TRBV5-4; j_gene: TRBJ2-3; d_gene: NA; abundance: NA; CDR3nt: TGTGCCAGCAAGATTGGGGGACAATATGGGGCAGATACGCAGTATTTT; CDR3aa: CASKIGGQYGADTQYF
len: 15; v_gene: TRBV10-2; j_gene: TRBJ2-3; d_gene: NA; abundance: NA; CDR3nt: TGCGCCAGCAGGAAGACTTCCTTCTCGGCCGATACGCAGTATTTT; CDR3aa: CASRKTSFSADTQYF
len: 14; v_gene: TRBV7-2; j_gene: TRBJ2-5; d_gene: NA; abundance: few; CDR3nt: TGTGCCAGCAGCTTAGAGGGGGGCCTAGAGACCCAGTACTTC; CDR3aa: CASSLEGGLETQYF
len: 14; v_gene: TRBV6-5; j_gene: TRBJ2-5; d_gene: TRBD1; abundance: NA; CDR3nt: TGTGCCAGCAGTCGGACAGGGGGCTTGGAGACCCAGTACTTC; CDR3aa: CASSRTGGLETQYF
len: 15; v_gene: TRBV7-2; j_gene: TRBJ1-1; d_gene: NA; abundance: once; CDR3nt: TGTGCCAGCAGCTTAGCTAGGAGGATGAACACTGAAGCTTTCTTT; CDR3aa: CASSLARRMNTEAFF
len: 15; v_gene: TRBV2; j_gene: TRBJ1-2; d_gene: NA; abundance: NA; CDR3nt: TGTGCCAGCAGTGAAGGTCAGGGCCTCTATTATGGCTACACCTTC; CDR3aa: CASSEGQGLYYGYTF
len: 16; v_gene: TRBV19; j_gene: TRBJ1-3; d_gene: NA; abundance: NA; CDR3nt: TGTGCCAGTAGTGGCGGCTCCTATCCCTCTGGAAACACCATATATTTT; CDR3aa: CASSGGSYPSGNTIYF
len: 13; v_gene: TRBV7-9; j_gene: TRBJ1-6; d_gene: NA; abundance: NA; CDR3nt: TGTGCCAGCAGCTTAATCGACAACTCACCCCTCCACTTT; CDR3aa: CASSLIDNSPLHF
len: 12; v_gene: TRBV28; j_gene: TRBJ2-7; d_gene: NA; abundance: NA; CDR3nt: TGTGCCAGCCTCAGCGGTACCTACGAGCAGTACTTC; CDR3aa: CASLSGTYEQYF
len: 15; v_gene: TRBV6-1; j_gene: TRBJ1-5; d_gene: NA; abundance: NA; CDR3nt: TGTGCCAGCAGTGAAGCGGGGGGGATTAATCAGCCCCAGCATTTT; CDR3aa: CASSEAGGINQPQHF
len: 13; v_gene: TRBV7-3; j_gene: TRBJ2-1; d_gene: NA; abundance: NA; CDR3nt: TGTGCCAGCAGCTTAAACCGCGGAGGACCAGCGTTCTTC; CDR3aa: CASSLNRGGPAFF
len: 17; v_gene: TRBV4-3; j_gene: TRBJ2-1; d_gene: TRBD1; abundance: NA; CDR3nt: TGCGCCAGCAGCCAAGATTACACGGGACAGGACTACAATGAGCAGTTCTTC; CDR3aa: CASSQDYTGQDYNEQFF
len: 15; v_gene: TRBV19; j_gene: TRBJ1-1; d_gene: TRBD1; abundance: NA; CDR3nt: TGTGCCAGTAGATCCACAGGGGGTTCGAACACTGAAGCTTTCTTT; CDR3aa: CASRSTGGSNTEAFF
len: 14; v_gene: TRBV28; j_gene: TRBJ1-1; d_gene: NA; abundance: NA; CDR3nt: TGTGCCAGCTCCTCTGCGGGGATAAACACTGAAGCTTTCTTT; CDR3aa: CASSSAGINTEAFF
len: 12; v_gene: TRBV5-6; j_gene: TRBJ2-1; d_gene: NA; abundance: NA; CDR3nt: TGTGCCAGCAGCTTGAGACACAATGAGCAGTTCTTC; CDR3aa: CASSLRHNEQFF
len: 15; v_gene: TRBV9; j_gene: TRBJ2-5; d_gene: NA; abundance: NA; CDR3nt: TGTGCCAGCAGCCCCGGGAGTCAGGGGGGCGAGACCCAGTACTTC; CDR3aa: CASSPGSQGGETQYF
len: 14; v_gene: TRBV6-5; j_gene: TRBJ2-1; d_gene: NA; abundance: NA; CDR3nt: TGTGCCAGCAGGTCCGACTCGGCCTACAATGAGCAGTTCTTC; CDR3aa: CASRSDSAYNEQFF
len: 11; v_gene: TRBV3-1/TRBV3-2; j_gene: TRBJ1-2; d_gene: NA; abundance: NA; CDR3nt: TGTGCCAGCAGCCAAACAGATGGCTACACCTTC; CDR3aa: CASSQTDGYTF
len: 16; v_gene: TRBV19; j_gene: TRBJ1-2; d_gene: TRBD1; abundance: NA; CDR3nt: TGTGCCAGTAGCGACAGGGGGGGAGCGGCTAACTATGGCTACACCTTC; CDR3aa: CASSDRGGAANYGYTF
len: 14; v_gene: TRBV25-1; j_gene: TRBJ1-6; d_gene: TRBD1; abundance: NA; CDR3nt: TGTGCCAGCAGTGAAGGGACAGGGGTGTCACCCCTCCACTTT; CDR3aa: CASSEGTGVSPLHF
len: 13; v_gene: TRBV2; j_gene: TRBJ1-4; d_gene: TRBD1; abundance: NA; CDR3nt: TGTGCCAGCCGGGACAGGGAATACGAAAAACTGTTTTTT; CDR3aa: CASRDREYEKLFF
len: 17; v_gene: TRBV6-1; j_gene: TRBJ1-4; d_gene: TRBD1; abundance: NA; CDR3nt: TGTGCCAGCAGTGAAGGGGGGACAGGGAGCCGTAATGAAAAACTGTTTTTT; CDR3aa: CASSEGGTGSRNEKLFF
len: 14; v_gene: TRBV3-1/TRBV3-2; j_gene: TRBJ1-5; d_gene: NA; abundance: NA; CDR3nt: TGTGCCAGCAGCCAAACCACAGGGTACCAGCCCCAGCATTTT; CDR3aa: CASSQTTGYQPQHF
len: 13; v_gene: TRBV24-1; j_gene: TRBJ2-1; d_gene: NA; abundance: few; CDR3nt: TGTGCCACCAAGCGTGAAGGTAACAATGAGCAGTTCTTC; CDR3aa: CATKREGNNEQFF
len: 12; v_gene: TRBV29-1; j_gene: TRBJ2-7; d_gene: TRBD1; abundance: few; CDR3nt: TGCAGCGCTGGACAGGGACGGTACGAGCAGTACTTC; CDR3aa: CSAGQGRYEQYF
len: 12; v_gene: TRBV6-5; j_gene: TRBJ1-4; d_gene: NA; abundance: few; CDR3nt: TGTGCCAGCAGCCAACCCGGGGAAAAACTGTTTTTT; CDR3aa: CASSQPGEKLFF
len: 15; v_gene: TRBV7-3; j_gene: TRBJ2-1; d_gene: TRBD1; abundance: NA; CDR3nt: TGTGCCAGCAGCTTGACAGGGGGCAGGTACAATGAGCAGTTCTTC; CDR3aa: CASSLTGGRYNEQFF
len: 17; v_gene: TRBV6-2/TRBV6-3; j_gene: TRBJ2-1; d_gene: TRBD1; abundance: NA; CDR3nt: TGTGCCAGCAGTTACGCCACCCAGGGGGCCTCGGGCAATGAGCAGTTCTTC; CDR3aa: CASSYATQGASGNEQFF
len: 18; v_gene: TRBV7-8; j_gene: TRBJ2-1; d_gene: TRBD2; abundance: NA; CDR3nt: TGTGCCAGCAGCTTCAACTTCCAGAAGCGGGAGGGGCGGTATGAGCAGTTCTTC; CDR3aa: CASSFNFQKREGRYEQFF
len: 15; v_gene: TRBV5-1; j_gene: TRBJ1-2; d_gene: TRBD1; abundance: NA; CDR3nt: TGCGCCAGCAGCTCCTTACAGGGGACTAACTATGGCTACACCTTC; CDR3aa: CASSSLQGTNYGYTF
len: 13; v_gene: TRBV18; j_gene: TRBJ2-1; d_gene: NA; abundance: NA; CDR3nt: TGTGCCAGCTCACCAACGGAATACAATGAGCAGTTCTTC; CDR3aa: CASSPTEYNEQFF
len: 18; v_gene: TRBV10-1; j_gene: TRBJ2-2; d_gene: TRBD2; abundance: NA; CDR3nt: TGCGCCAGCAGTGCGGGGGGAGGGTATTCGGCGAACACCGGGGAGCTGTTTTTT; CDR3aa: CASSAGGGYSANTGELFF
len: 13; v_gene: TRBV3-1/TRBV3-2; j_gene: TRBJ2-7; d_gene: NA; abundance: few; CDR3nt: TGTGCCAGCAGCCTACAGGGAAGCTACGAGCAGTACTTC; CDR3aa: CASSLQGSYEQYF
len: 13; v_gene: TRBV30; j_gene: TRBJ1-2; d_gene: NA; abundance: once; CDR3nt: TGTGCCGGCAGCAGAGGGGGGAACTATGGCTACACCTTC; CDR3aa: CAGSRGGNYGYTF
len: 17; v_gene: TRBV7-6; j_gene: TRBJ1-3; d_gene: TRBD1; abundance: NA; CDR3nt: TGTGCCAGCAGCTCCGGGACAGGGGGCTTCGCTGGAAACACCATATATTTT; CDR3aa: CASSSGTGGFAGNTIYF
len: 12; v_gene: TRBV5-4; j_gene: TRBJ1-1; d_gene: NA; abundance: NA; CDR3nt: TGTGCCAGCAGCTTGGCACGGGAAAAGGCTTTCTTT; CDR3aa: CASSLAREKAFF
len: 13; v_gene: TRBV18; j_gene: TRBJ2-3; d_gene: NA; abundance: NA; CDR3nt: TGTGCCAGCTCACCGTCCCGGATGGATACGCAGTATTTT; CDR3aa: CASSPSRMDTQYF
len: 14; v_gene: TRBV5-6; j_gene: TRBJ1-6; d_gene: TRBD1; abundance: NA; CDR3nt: TGTGCCAGCAGTTTACAGGGGGTAGGTTCACCCCTCCACTTT; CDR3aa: CASSLQGVGSPLHF
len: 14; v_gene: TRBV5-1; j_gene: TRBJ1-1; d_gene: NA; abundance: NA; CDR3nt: TGCGCCAGCAGGATTCGACAGATTAACACTGAAGCTTTCTTT; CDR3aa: CASRIRQINTEAFF
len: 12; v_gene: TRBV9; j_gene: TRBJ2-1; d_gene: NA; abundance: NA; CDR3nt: TGTGCCAGCAGCGTAGGGGTAGGTGAGCAGTTCTTC; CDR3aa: CASSVGVGEQFF
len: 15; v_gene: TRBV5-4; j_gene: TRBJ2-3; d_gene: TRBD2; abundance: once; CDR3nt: TGTGCCAGCAGCTTGAGCGGGGGGGCCGTTTATACGCAGTATTTT; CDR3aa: CASSLSGGAVYTQYF
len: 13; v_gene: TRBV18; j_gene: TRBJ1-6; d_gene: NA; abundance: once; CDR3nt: TGTGCCAGCTCACCAGGGGTAAATTCACCCCTCCACTTT; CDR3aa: CASSPGVNSPLHF
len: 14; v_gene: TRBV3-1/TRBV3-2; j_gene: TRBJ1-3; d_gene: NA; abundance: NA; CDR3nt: TGTGCCAGCAGCGGACCGATCTCTGGAAACACCATATATTTT; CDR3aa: CASSGPISGNTIYF
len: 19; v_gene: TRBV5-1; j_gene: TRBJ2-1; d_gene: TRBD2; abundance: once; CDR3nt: TGCGCCAGCAGCCCTTCCGGGACTAGCGGGCGTCTAACCTCTAATGAGCAGTTCTTC; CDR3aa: CASSPSGTSGRLTSNEQFF
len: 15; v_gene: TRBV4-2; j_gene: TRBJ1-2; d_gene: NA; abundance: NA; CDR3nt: TGTGCCAGCAGCCAAGAATCTACAGCCTCCTATGGCTACACCTTC; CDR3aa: CASSQESTASYGYTF